A single sample is the source of the 14 T cell receptor beta chains below, sequenced in a study of T cell clonotyping in hematopoietic cell transplantation. The protocol was immunoSEQ multiplex PCR, while the TCRdb copy is restricted to in-frame clones and leaves out a portion. The sample shows over 9,500 clones, less than 75% of them seen only once. The specimen comprised peripheral blood mononuclear cells, sampled 180 days after allogeneic stem cell transplant. The receptor source for this set is a male patient between 55 and 70 years old who had an allogeneic stem cell transplant from an unrelated donor, so the T cells may come from the graft donor. Some clones in this sample may be carry-over from other donors' samples.

The J gene is TRBJ2-7, the V gene TRBV19, with 8 bases lining up with TRBD1. Trimming cost V 1 base and J 4 bases; bases outside gene matches: 0. The germline gives CDR1 LNHDA, CDR2 SQIVND (reference sequence). The CDR3 extends over 13 amino acids. The CDR3: CASSIGTGYEQYF. CDR3 bases: TGTGCCAGTAGTATAGGGACAGGGTACGAGCAGTACTTC.

The chain links TRBV5-6 to TRBJ1-2, with D perhaps matching TRBD1 (6 bases). The germline CDR1 and CDR2 sequences are SGHDT and YYEEEE. The CDR3 contains 13 residues. Trimming left V 2 bases short and J 2 bases short, with 7 bases between. The CDR3 spells CASSLGGNYGYTF. CDR3 coding DNA: TGTGCCAGCAGCTTAGGGGGAAACTATGGCTACACCTTC.

This clone appeared a few times. The rearrangement uses TRBV9 and TRBJ2-7, with 10 bases fitting TRBD1. CDR3 length equals 15 residues. The V gene's germline CDR1 is SGDLS and CDR2 YYNGEE. V trimming: 0 bases; J trimming: 4 bases; junction bases outside the gene matches: 4. In nucleotides, the CDR3 is TGTGCCAGCAGCGTAGCGACAGGGGGCCTGTACGAGCAGTACTTC. Its protein is CASSVATGGLYEQYF. Drawing the rest from reference TRBV9 and TRBJ2-7, the complete variable domain is DSGVTQTPKHLITATGQRVTLRCSPRSGDLSVYWYQQSLDQGLQFLIQYYNGEERAKGNILERFSAQQFPDLHSELNLSSLELGDSALYFCASSVATGGLYEQYFGPGTRLTVT.

The chain is built from TRBV5-6 and TRBJ2-7; D is tentatively TRBD1 or TRBD2 (5 bases each). The CDR3 has 16 amino acids. V was cut by 4 bases and J by 7 bases, with 24 bases left in between. Germline CDR1 reads SGHDT; CDR2 reads YYEEEE. The CDR3 coding sequence is TGTGCCAGCAGCCTACGAGGAGCTAGCTCAGAGGGGGAGCAGTACTTC. Protein: CASSLRGASSEGEQYF.

The chain recombines TRBV28 with TRBJ1-5, with 7 nucleotides matching TRBD1. CDR1 is MDHEN and CDR2 is SYDVKM in the germline V gene. V gave up 6 bases and J gave up 7 bases; unmatched junction bases: 9. There are 14 residues in the CDR3. In nucleotides, the CDR3 is TGTGCCAGCAGAATAACAGGGGACGAGCAGCCCCAGCATTTT. It specifies CASRITGDEQPQHF. The complete variable domain, with remaining parts taken from reference TRBV28 and TRBJ1-5, reads DVKVTQSSRYLVKRTGEKVFLECVQDMDHENMFWYRQDPGLGLRLIYFSYDVKMKEKGDIPEGYSVSREKKERFSLILESASTNQTSMYLCASRITGDEQPQHFGDGTRLSIL.

This clone has more than one count but fewer than ten. This chain joins TRBV19 and TRBJ1-6; TRBD1 might be the D (6 bases). V was pared by 5 bases and J by 7 bases, with 12 bases between. CDR3 length: 14 amino acids. From germline, CDR1 is LNHDA and CDR2 SQIVND (reference sequence). The CDR3 DNA sequence: TGTGCCAGTAGTCTCCAGGGGTCAAATTCACCCCTCCACTTT. This gives the protein CASSLQGSNSPLHF.

V gene TRBV25-1 combines with J gene TRBJ1-2; D is ambiguous. Trimming removed 4 bases at V and 7 bases at J, with 16 bases between. The CDR3 covers 14 residues. The germline gives CDR1 MGHDK, CDR2 SYGVNS. The CDR3 loop reads CASSGPGSVFGYTF. The DNA of the CDR3 is TGTGCCAGCAGTGGGCCCGGGTCGGTATTTGGCTACACCTTC.

The chain has TRBV6-1 and TRBJ1-5, with TRBD1 matching over 8 bases. CDR3 length equals 13 residues. Germline-derived CDR1 and CDR2 are MNHNS and SASEGT. J was trimmed by 7 bases and V by 6 bases; bases with no gene match: 5. The CDR3 nucleotides are TGTGCCAGCAGCTCAGGACAGGGACAGCCCCAGCATTTT. Encoded protein: CASSSGQGQPQHF.

The rearrangement uses TRBV7-9 and TRBJ1-2; unclear D gene. Per the germline V gene, CDR1 is SEHNR and CDR2 is FQNEAQ (reference sequence). Trimming cost V 2 bases and J 6 bases, with 7 bases left between them. The length of the CDR3 is 12 residues. In DNA, the CDR3 is TGTGCCAGCAGCTTACTTCGGCATGGCTACACCTTC. This codes for CASSLLRHGYTF. Complete variable domain (other parts from reference TRBV7-9 and TRBJ1-2): DTGVSQNPRHKITKRGQNVTFRCDPISEHNRLYWYRQTLGQGPEFLTYFQNEAQLEKSRLLSDRFSAERPKGSFSTLEIQRTEQGDSAMYLCASSLLRHGYTFGSGTRLTVV.

This rearrangement joins TRBV5-6 to TRBJ1-2; 12 bases are a match to TRBD1. The length of the CDR3 is 16 residues. Germline CDR1 reads SGHDT; CDR2 reads YYEEEE. The junction had 10 bases not matched to a gene; V was cut back by 3 bases and J by 7 bases. The DNA of the CDR3 is TGTGCCAGCAGCTCGGGACAGGGGGCTTTTTTTAGTGGCTACACCTTC. This codes for CASSSGQGAFFSGYTF.

This chain uses TRBV19 with TRBJ1-1; D perhaps matches TRBD1 (6 bases). V lost 6 bases and J 3 bases, leaving 14 bases between the germline ends. CDR3 size: 14 residues. Germline V gene sequence: CDR1 LNHDA, CDR2 SQIVND (reference sequence). The CDR3 DNA sequence: TGTGCCAGTAGGACAATACAGGGAGACACTGAAGCTTTCTTT. This gives the protein CASRTIQGDTEAFF. The variable domain in full, completed from reference TRBV19 and TRBJ1-1, reads DGGITQSPKYLFRKEGQNVTLSCEQNLNHDAMYWYRQDPGQGLRLIYYSQIVNDFQKGDIAEGYSVSREKKESFPLTVTSAQKNPTAFYLCASRTIQGDTEAFFGQGTRLTVV.

This chain uses TRBV4-3 with TRBJ1-1; D may be TRBD1 (5 bases). Germline lookup yields CDR1 LGHNA and CDR2 YSLEER. Trimming cost V 2 bases and J 1 base, with 5 bases left between them. The length of the CDR3 is 13 residues. The CDR3 loop is CASSQTGNTEAFF. CDR3 DNA sequence: TGCGCCAGCAGCCAAACAGGGAACACTGAAGCTTTCTTT.

This clone is categorized as medium-sized. This chain links TRBV7-8 with TRBJ1-2; 8 nucleotides match TRBD1. Germline-derived CDR1 and CDR2 are SGHVS and FQNEAQ. This CDR3 has 14 residues. With V trimmed by 3 bases and J by 3 bases, 3 bases remained unmatched. CDR3 sequence (DNA): TGTGCCAGCAGCTTGACAGGGGACGACTATGGCTACACCTTC. This gives the protein CASSLTGDDYGYTF.

This chain uses TRBV2 with TRBJ2-7; a weak D match, TRBD1 (5 bases). This CDR3 has 14 residues. Looked up from germline, CDR1 is SNHLY and CDR2 is FYNNEI. Trimming shortened V by 2 bases and J by 7 bases, and 15 bases separated the two germline ends. The CDR3 protein is CASSELGPYGEQYF. The CDR3 nucleotides read TGTGCCAGCAGTGAACTGGGGCCTTACGGGGAGCAGTACTTC.